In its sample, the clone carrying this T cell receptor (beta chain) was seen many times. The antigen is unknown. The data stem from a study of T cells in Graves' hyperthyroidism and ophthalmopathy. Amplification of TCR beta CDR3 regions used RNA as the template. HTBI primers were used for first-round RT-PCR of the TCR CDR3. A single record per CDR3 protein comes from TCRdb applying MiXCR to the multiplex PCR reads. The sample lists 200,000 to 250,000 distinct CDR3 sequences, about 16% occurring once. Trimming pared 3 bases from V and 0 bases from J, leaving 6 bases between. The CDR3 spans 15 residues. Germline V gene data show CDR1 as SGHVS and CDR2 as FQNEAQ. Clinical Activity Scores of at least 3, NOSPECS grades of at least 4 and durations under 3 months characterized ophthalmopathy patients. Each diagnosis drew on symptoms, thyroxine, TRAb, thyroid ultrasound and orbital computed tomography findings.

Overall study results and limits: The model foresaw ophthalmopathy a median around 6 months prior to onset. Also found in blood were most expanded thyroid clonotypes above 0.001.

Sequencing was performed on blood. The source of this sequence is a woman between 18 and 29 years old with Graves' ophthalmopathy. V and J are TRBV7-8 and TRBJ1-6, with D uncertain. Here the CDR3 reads CASSFESSYNSPLHF. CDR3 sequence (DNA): TGTGCCAGCAGCTTTGAGAGCTCCTATAATTCACCCCTCCACTTT.